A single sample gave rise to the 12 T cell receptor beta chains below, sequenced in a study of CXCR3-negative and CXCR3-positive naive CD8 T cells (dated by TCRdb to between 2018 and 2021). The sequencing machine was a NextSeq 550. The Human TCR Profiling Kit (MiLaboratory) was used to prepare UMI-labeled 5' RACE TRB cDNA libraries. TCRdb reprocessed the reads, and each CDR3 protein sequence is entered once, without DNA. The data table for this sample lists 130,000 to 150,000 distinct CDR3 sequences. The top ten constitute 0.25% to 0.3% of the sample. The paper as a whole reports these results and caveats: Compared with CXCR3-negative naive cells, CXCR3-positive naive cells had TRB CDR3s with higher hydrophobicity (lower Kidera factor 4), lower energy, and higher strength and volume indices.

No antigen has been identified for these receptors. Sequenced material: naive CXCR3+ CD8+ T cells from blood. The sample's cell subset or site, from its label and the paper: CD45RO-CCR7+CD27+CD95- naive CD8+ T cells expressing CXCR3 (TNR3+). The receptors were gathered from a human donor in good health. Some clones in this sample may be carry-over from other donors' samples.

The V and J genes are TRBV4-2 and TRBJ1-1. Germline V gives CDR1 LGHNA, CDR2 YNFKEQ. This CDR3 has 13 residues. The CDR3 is CASSQVVGTEAFF.

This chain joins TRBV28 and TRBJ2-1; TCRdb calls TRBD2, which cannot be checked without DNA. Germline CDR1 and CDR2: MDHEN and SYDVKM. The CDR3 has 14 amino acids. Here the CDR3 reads CASTWGGGDNEQFF.

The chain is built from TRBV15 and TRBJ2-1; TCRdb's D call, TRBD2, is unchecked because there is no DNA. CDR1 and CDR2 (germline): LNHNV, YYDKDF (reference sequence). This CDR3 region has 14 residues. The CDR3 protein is CATSRDAGYNEQFF.

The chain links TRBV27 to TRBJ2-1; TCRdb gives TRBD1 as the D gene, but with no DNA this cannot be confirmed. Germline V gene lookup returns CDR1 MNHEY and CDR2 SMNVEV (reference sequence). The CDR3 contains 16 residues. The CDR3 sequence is CASSPQSRDRDNEQFF.

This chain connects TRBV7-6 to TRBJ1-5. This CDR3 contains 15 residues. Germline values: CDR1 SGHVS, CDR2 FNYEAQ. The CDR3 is CASSLNRNSNQPQHF. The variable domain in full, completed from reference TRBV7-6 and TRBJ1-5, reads GAGVSQSPRYKVTKRGQDVALRCDPISGHVSLYWYRQALGQGPEFLTYFNYEAQQDKSGLPNDRFSAERPEGSISTLTIQRTEQRDSAMYRCASSLNRNSNQPQHFGDGTRLSIL.

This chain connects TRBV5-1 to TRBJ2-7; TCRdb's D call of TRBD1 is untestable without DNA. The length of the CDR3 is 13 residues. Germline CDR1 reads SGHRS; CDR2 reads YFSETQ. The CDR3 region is CASSYPGGYEQYF.

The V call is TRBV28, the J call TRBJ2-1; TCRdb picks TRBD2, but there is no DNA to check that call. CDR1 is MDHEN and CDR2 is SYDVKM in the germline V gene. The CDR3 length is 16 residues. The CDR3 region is CASSSPRLAGYNEQFF. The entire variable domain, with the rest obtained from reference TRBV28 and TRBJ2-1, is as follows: DVKVTQSSRYLVKRTGEKVFLECVQDMDHENMFWYRQDPGLGLRLIYFSYDVKMKEKGDIPEGYSVSREKKERFSLILESASTNQTSMYLCASSSPRLAGYNEQFFGPGTRLTVL.

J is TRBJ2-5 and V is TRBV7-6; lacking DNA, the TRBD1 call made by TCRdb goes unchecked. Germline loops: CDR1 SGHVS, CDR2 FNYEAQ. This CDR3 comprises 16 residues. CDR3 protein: CASSLASGGSMETQYF.

The CDR3 sequence: CASSPPSKYEQYF. The chain has TRBV7-9 and TRBJ2-7; TCRdb lists TRBD2, though no DNA is available to test this call. Germline CDR1 and CDR2: SEHNR and FQNEAQ (reference sequence). There are 13 residues in the CDR3.

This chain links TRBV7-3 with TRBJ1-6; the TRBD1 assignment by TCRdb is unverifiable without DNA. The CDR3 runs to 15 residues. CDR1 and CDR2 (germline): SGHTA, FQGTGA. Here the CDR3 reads CASSLLSGPGSPLHF.

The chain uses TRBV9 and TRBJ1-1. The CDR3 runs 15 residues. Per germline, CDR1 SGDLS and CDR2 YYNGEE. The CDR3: CASSVGPKLNTEAFF.

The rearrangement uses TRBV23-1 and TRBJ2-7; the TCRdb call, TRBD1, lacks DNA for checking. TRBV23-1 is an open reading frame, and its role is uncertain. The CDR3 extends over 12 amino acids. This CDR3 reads CASGTGGSEQYF.